This T cell receptor beta chain appears in the sequencing data of a study of cytomegalovirus exposure and HLA in healthy donors. Across the study: As released early, the data held 75 million to 90 million unique TCRs from HLA-typed donors.

The V gene's germline CDR1 is LNHDA and CDR2 SQIVND (reference sequence). The CDR3 is made up of 13 amino acids. Deletions cut 3 bases from V and 4 bases from J, with 7 bases between. Worth noting for this clone: Antigen unknown.

Amplification used 60 Vbeta primers and 13 Jbeta primers. Sequenced by immunoSEQ multiplex PCR; TCRdb stores in-frame clones only, minus some. The sample has around 120,000 clones, about two thirds seen once. Study observations and caveats: What was likely a sequencing artifact was a cluster of highly shared sequence variants. Later work associated approximately 17,000 TCR beta sequences with HLA alleles at 0.05 false discovery rate. A previous analysis found most TCR beta V segments productive roughly 87% or roughly 30% of the time.

Sequencing was done on a sample of PBMCs. The chain recombines TRBV19 with TRBJ1-3; no clear D gene. The sequence came from a woman aged 55-75 years in good health and CMV-seropositive. This CDR3 is CASSIVQGNTIYF. CDR3 coding DNA: TGTGCCAGTAGTATTGTCCAGGGAAACACCATATATTTT.